This T cell receptor (beta chain) was sequenced for a study of T cell clusters in autoimmune cytopenias (dated by TCRdb to the late 2010s). About the investigation overall: TRB sequencing reached a median depth of approximately 50,000 reads per sample and yielded a median of roughly 2,500 distinct TRB clonotypes per sample. Peripheral blood TRB and IGH repertoires were sequenced in autoimmune cytopenia patients at active disease and during treatment follow-up, alongside healthy, CLL and autoimmune hepatitis controls. The goal of the study was to find out whether patients with autoimmune cytopenia have a disease-specific immune repertoire signature that could be used as a blood-based biomarker.

The paper as a whole reports these results and caveats: The cluster-lack signature was not observed for secondary cytopenia versus CLL, as the signature was apparently masked by the dominant lymphoma-associated repertoire. The GLIPH analysis suggested a lack of physiological T cell clusters in primary autoimmune cytopenia patients, since around 50 clusters were exclusive to healthy donors whereas some 18 were exclusive to patients. Approximately 3-fold more exclusive TRB clusters were observed in healthy donors than in active autoimmune hepatitis patients, consistent with an autoimmunity-wide signature. Shifts in the TRB repertoire, including less even repertoires in secondary cytopenia and CLL, were mostly a reflection of lymphoma bias and not of autoimmunity. The T cell clusters were defined in silico only, and their functional role remained to be validated experimentally.

TRB rearrangements were amplified by multiplex PCR following a touch-down protocol, with the TRB-A and TRB-B primer pools mixed in one tube. Two consecutive PCR reactions with Phusion HS II polymerase added Illumina adapters and sample indices to the amplicons. After gel purification with the NucleoSpin Gel and PCR Clean-up kit, the amplicons were quantified by Qubit and checked for quality on an Agilent 2100 Bioanalyzer. Libraries were sequenced on an Illumina MiSeq using 600-cycle, single-indexed, paired-end runs. The authors processed their data as follows. TRB reads were aligned and assembled with MiXCR version 2.1.12 using the default MiXCR reference library. A clone was defined by each unique CDR3 nucleotide sequence, and the analysis included only productive sequences with two or more reads. Alpha-parameterized diversity profiles (alpha 0 to 5), including the Shannon (alpha 1) and Simpson (alpha 2) indices, were computed with an R script to assess repertoire diversity. Combinatorial TRB VJ usage was calculated with the tcR package and was compared between cohorts by principal component analysis performed with ade4. GLIPH clustering of TCRbeta CDR3s was carried out on cohort pairs matched by age and read depth, and cluster frequencies were compared by Wilcoxon test. TCRdb reprocessed the reads and assigns one entry to each CDR3 protein sequence, leaving out DNA. TCRdb assigned the V and J calls; the authors' analysis was not used. This sample's records show hundreds of distinct CDR3 sequences. About 70% of the sample lies in the top ten.

For each sample, TRB amplification used about 0.25 ug of peripheral blood genomic DNA, equal to roughly 38,000 genome equivalents. The CDR1 and CDR2 encoded by the germline V gene are MRHNA and SNTAGT. Including cysteine and phenylalanine, the CDR3 has 14 amino acids. No DNA is given. About this clonotype itself: No antigen is known for it.

Material for sequencing was peripheral blood. The receptor comes from a human donor with an autoimmune cytopenia or autoimmune hepatitis (not recorded which). The V and J genes are TRBV6-4 and TRBJ2-7; lacking DNA, the TRBD1 call made by TCRdb goes unchecked. CDR3 region: CASYKQGSSYEQYF.